These 18 T cell receptor beta chains originate from one sample sequenced in a study of T-cell memory formation after mild COVID-19 (dated by TCRdb to the early 2020s). Libraries were made using 5' RACE. The listed sequencing device is Illumina NovaSeq 6000. TCRdb ran its own pipeline on the public reads, namely fastp trimming at Q25 and MiXCR clone calling, and kept in-frame beta chains. Rows with a matching CDR3 protein are joined into one entry that keeps the most common DNA and genes. This sample gives around 35,000 distinct CDR3 sequences in total; 7% to 8% of them show up just once. The ten largest clones represent roughly 29% of the sample. Sequenced material: PBMCs or a T cell subset sorted from them (not recorded which). These TCRs come from a man between 18 and 29 years old who had mild COVID-19 (a few samples of this study predate the infection). The sample titles of this study are shuffled in the database, so cell type and time point are left out; the donor was told from shared clones.

This clonotype was counted at least ten times. J is TRBJ2-1 and V is TRBV5-1; D assignment may be TRBD1 or TRBD2 (5 bases each). Germline V gene lookup returns CDR1 SGHRS and CDR2 YFSETQ. The CDR3 totals 14 residues. V was pared by 7 bases and J by 6 bases, with 17 bases between. CDR3 DNA: TGCGCCAGCCGACGTCAGGGAGCGGTCAATGAGCAGTTCTTC. Translation gives CASRRQGAVNEQFF.

Ten or more counts support this clonotype. The chain employs TRBV5-1 and TRBJ2-7, with D perhaps given as TRBD1 or TRBD2 (5 bases each). V was cut by 1 base and J by 1 base, with 12 bases left in between. CDR1 is SGHRS and CDR2 is YFSETQ in the germline V gene. The CDR3 loop spans 15 amino acids. CDR3 bases: TGCGCCAGCAGCTTGCAGCCTGGGGGTTCCTACGAGCAGTACGTC. Protein sequence: CASSLQPGGSYEQYV.

This clonotype came up many times. This chain uses TRBV20-1 with TRBJ2-1, with D perhaps given as TRBD1 or TRBD2 (5 bases each). This CDR3 is built from 15 residues. The V end lost 6 bases, the J end lost 6 bases, and 21 bases lay between the germline ends. Per germline, CDR1 DFQATT and CDR2 SNEGSKA (reference sequence). CDR3 amino acids: CSASGTGIPSNEQFF. CDR3 bases: TGCAGTGCCTCCGGGACCGGAATTCCCTCCAATGAGCAGTTCTTC.

This clonotype has ten or more counts. J is TRBJ2-7 and V is TRBV6-2 or TRBV6-3; the D call may be TRBD1 or TRBD2 (5 bases each). Trimming stripped 2 bases from V and 2 bases from J, with 10 bases between. Germline V gene sequence: CDR1 MNHEY, CDR2 SVGEGT. CDR3 length: 14 amino acids. This chain's CDR3 is CASSYGTTTYEQYV. The DNA of the CDR3 is TGTGCCAGCAGTTACGGGACGACTACCTACGAGCAGTACGTC.

At least ten counts were recorded for this clonotype. The chain joins TRBV28 to TRBJ2-1; no firm D call. The CDR3 covers 16 residues. Trimming shortened V by 1 base and J by 0 bases, and 10 bases separated the two germline ends. Germline loops: CDR1 MDHEN, CDR2 SYDVKM. The CDR3 loop is CASSLSGPSSYNEQFF. Written as DNA, the CDR3 is TGTGCCAGCAGTTTATCCGGACCAAGCTCCTACAATGAGCAGTTCTTC.

This clonotype came up many times. The DNA of the CDR3 is TGTGCCAGCAGCTCTCCCTCCCGTTACCGCGTTTTATCTATGGATACGCAGTATTTT. Translated, it gives CASSSPSRYRVLSMDTQYF. V is TRBV11-2 and J is TRBJ2-3; D is unresolved. The germline V gene encodes CDR1 SGHAT and CDR2 FQNNGV. Trimming shortened V by 4 bases and J by 6 bases, and 29 bases separated the two germline ends. The CDR3 sequence is 19 residues long.

Many counts were recorded for this clonotype. This chain uses TRBV28 with TRBJ2-6; the D is unclear. This CDR3 has 16 residues. From germline, CDR1 is MDHEN and CDR2 SYDVKM. V lost 1 base, J lost 2 bases, and 9 bases lay in between. CDR3: CASSLLGVTGANVLTF. As DNA, the CDR3 is TGTGCCAGCAGTTTATTAGGTGTTACTGGGGCCAACGTCCTGACTTTC.

This clonotype was picked up a small number of times. A read error may explain this, as a much larger clone is one base away. This rearrangement joins TRBV20-1 to TRBJ2-1; D is possibly TRBD1 (6 bases). CDR3 length: 14 amino acids. CDR1 is DFQATT and CDR2 is SNEGSKA in the germline V gene (reference sequence). CDR3 nucleotides: TGCGGTGCTGCCGGGACAAGCTCCTACAATGAGCAGTTCTTC. It yields the protein CGAAGTSSYNEQFF.

This clonotype was seen many times. V and J are TRBV4-2 and TRBJ1-1; perhaps TRBD1 as D (6 bases). The V gene lost 1 base and the J gene lost 2 bases, with 14 bases spanning the gap. Germline CDR1 is LGHNA and CDR2 is YNFKEQ. The CDR3 runs to 16 residues. CDR3: CASSQGGPGVNTEAFF. CDR3 sequence (DNA): TGTGCCAGCAGCCAAGGGGGTCCAGGGGTCAACACTGAAGCTTTCTTT.

V usage is TRBV5-1 and J usage is TRBJ2-2; the D gene is possibly TRBD2 (6 bases). Trimming took 5 bases from V and 7 from J, leaving 12 bases between them. Germline CDR1 and CDR2: SGHRS and YFSETQ. This CDR3 is built from 13 residues. CDR3 sequence reads: CASREGSYGELFF. CDR3 DNA: TGCGCCAGCAGGGAGGGGTCTTACGGGGAGCTGTTTTTT.

The genes are TRBV7-2 and TRBJ2-1, with 9 bases that match TRBD1. Germline CDR1 reads SGHTA; CDR2 reads FQGNSA. This CDR3 has 15 residues. V lost 1 base and J lost 7; bases outside the gene matches: 5. The chain's CDR3 is CASSLGGTGRNEQFF. The CDR3 DNA sequence: TGTGCCAGCAGCTTAGGAGGGACAGGGAGGAATGAGCAGTTCTTC.

This sequence joins TRBV7-2 and TRBJ1-5, with 10 bases identical to TRBD1. The V gene's germline CDR1 is SGHTA and CDR2 FQGNSA. Trimming removed 3 bases from V and 2 bases from J; junction bases left unmatched: 4. This CDR3 region has 16 residues. DNA for the CDR3: TGTGCCAGCAGCTTCTCCGGGACAGGGGGCAATCAGCCCCAGCATTTT. Protein product: CASSFSGTGGNQPQHF.

This clonotype has more than one count but fewer than ten. This sequence joins TRBV5-1 and TRBJ2-2; tentative D call: TRBD2 (6 bases). Trimming stripped 4 bases from V and 6 bases from J, with 13 bases between. CDR3 length equals 14 residues. Germline CDR1 and CDR2: SGHRS and YFSETQ. CDR3: CASSKGLNAGELFF. The CDR3 bases are TGCGCCAGCAGCAAGGGACTCAACGCCGGGGAGCTGTTTTTT. The complete variable domain, with remaining parts taken from reference TRBV5-1 and TRBJ2-2, reads KAGVTQTPRYLIKTRGQQVTLSCSPISGHRSVSWYQQTPGQGLQFLFEYFSETQRNKGNFPGRFSGRQFSNSRSEMNVSTLELGDSALYLCASSKGLNAGELFFGEGSRLTVL.

This clonotype was counted at least ten times. The chain joins TRBV24-1 to TRBJ2-7; the match to TRBD1 covers 7 bases. V was clipped by 5 bases and J by 7 bases; unmatched bases: 19. The CDR3 is 17 residues long. CDR1 is KGHDR and CDR2 is SFDVKD in the germline V gene. The CDR3 nucleotides are TGTGCCACCAGTGTCGGAGACGGGACAGCCGATATAGTAGAGCAGTACTTC. As protein: CATSVGDGTADIVEQYF.

This clonotype was found many times. V and J are TRBV7-2 and TRBJ2-3; 10 nucleotides agree with TRBD2. Germline trimming cut 5 bases from V and 4 bases from J; bases unmatched to any gene: 3. Germline lookup yields CDR1 SGHTA and CDR2 FQGNSA. The CDR3 runs 14 residues. The CDR3 is CASSPGTSADTQYF. The DNA of the CDR3 is TGTGCCAGCAGCCCCGGGACTAGCGCAGATACGCAGTATTTT.

In its sample, this clonotype was seen many times. The gene calls are TRBV5-1 and TRBJ2-3; D is unresolved. Germline V gives CDR1 SGHRS, CDR2 YFSETQ. This CDR3 is built from 15 residues. Trimming removed 5 bases from V and 0 bases from J, with 13 bases in between. In DNA, the CDR3 is TGCGCCAGCAGACTAACCAGTGAAAGCACAGATACGCAGTATTTT. Encoded protein: CASRLTSESTDTQYF.

This clonotype was detected many times. At one boundary the junction diverges from the germline segment, which might be a read error. This chain links TRBV7-7 with TRBJ1-6; TRBD1 is a possible D gene (5 bases). Germline V gene sequence: CDR1 SSHAT, CDR2 FNYEAQ (reference sequence). This CDR3 has 16 residues. The DNA for the CDR3 is TGTGCTAGCAGCTTAGAGTCCGCCGGGGGAAATTCACCCCTCCACTTT. Encoded protein: CASSLESAGGNSPLHF.

This chain connects TRBV20-1 to TRBJ2-7; TRBD2 aligns across 10 bases. Trimming at V came to 6 bases and at J to 5 bases, leaving 16 bases not matched to a gene. The CDR3 consists of 16 residues. The V gene's germline CDR1 is DFQATT and CDR2 SNEGSKA (reference sequence). This CDR3 is CSALNQGAGGPDEQYV. The CDR3, as DNA: TGCAGTGCCCTCAACCAGGGAGCGGGGGGGCCCGACGAGCAGTACGTC.